This note documents a single TCR beta chain sequence. No cognate antigen has been identified for it. The record has no base qualities; no much larger clone is one base away. Between the V and J ends, shortened by 11 bases and 9 bases respectively, the junction contains 23 bases. The germline V gene sets CDR1 to SNHLY and CDR2 to FYNNEI. The cysteine opens and the phenylalanine closes a CDR3 of 14 amino acids. Only the CDR3 DNA stays, 42 bases, in frame from base 1. This specimen belongs to a study of T-cell reconstitution after alpha-beta-depleted transplantation in children (dated by TCRdb to 2016 to 2017). Background for the entire study: The study quantitatively tracked T-cell immune reconstitution after TCRalphabeta/CD19-depleted allogeneic hematopoietic cell transplantation in children using TCR repertoire profiling.

Preparation of the library involved PCR. The sequencer was an Illumina HiSeq 2500. TCR libraries were prepared with molecular barcoding, using unique molecular identifiers to normalize TCRbeta repertoire quantification. Starting from the raw public reads, TCRdb applied fastp trimming at Q25, assembled clones with MiXCR and retained in-frame beta chains. Each CDR3 protein gets just one entry, which takes the most common genes and DNA from the rows behind it. The sample table records about 540,000 distinct CDR3 sequences; 15% to 20% of these occur just once. 3.3% of the sample rests with the top ten. The TCR sequence derives from a human donor who donated a stem cell graft to a child with acute lymphoblastic leukemia. This material consisted of PBMCs from the stem cell graft donor, taken from the stem cell graft. In this chain, TRBV2 is recombined with TRBJ2-1; the D segment cannot be called with confidence. The DNA sequence is as follows: TGTGCCCACCAAAGCCAGGAACATCCAACTGAGCAGTTCTTC. This codes for CAHQSQEHPTEQFF.